One T cell receptor (beta chain) is described in this entry. TCRdb recomputed clones from the PCR reads via MiXCR. The sample holds under 15,000 clones, 25% to 35% seen once. Trimming removed 2 bases from V and 4 bases from J, with 24 bases in between. CDR1 is DFQATT and CDR2 is SNEGSKA in the germline V gene (reference sequence). The CDR3 contains 17 residues. This sample stems from a study of metastatic and nonmetastatic thyroid tumors. No patient had received any treatment before thyroid surgery. The clonotype comes from a female donor with papillary thyroid cancer or a benign thyroid nodule (not recorded which). Some clones in this sample may be carry-over from other donors' samples. The sample comprised tumor tissue. The V gene is TRBV20-1, the J gene TRBJ2-7; D is possibly TRBD1 (7 bases). The CDR3 sequence: CSARNQTGRNLSYEQYF. CDR3 coding DNA: TGCAGTGCTAGAAATCAGACAGGGAGGAATCTGTCGTACGAGCAGTACTTC.